This T cell receptor (beta chain) emerged from a study of CD8 T cells in ankylosing spondylitis. Study results and limitations: A TCR beta motif made of eight highly homologous variants seemed typical of ankylosing spondylitis blood. Prior literature has documented some motif variants in synovial fluid and blood from reactive arthritis. CD8+ disease-linked clones were present at relatively low frequencies in blood.

The sample holds a few counts of this clonotype. Its antigen is unknown. Germline-derived CDR1 and CDR2 are MDHEN and SYDVKM. The J segment lost 5 bases and the V segment lost 8 bases, leaving 8 bases of the junction unmatched. CDR3 size: 13 residues. Libraries of TCR beta came from quantitative 5'-RACE with molecular barcodes. Via MiXCR, TCRdb re-called the 5' RACE reads, giving one row per CDR3 protein. The repertoire holds about 540,000 distinct CDR3 sequences, with about an eighth as singletons. Sequencing input: blood, either unsorted or a sorted T cell fraction (not recorded which). V gene TRBV28 combines with J gene TRBJ2-7; 8 bases align to TRBD1. The clonotype comes from a male donor with ankylosing spondylitis. DNA of the CDR3: TGTGCCAGCCAGGGGGCGCTTATCGACGAGCAGTACTTC. Protein: CASQGALIDEQYF.